The sequence of this T cell receptor beta chain was determined in a study of OX40 agonist ivuxolimab in advanced cancers. Findings of the study overall: A proportion of nonresponders additionally exhibited low normalized T-cell clonal expansion.

As to this clone: Its antigen is not identified.

Germline CDR1 and CDR2: SGHTA and FQGNSA. The length of the CDR3 is 16 residues. V was trimmed by 3 bases and J by 5 bases, leaving 19 bases between them. TCRdb's copy holds only in-frame clones and misses some; the assay was immunoSEQ multiplex PCR. The table records roughly 68,000 clones, around 83% of them present only once. Sequencing was performed on CD4+ or CD8+ T cells sorted from blood, taken in a trial of the OX40 agonist ivuxolimab. The rearrangement joins TRBV7-2 to TRBJ2-5; D is perhaps TRBD2 (5 bases). The TCR was taken from an adult with an advanced solid tumor such as melanoma, head and neck, liver or kidney cancer. In nucleotides, the CDR3 is TGTGCCAGCAGCTTGGTTGCGGGCGGAAACCGGGAGACCCAGTACTTC. Translating gives CASSLVAGGNRETQYF.